The 25 T cell receptor beta chains below all came from one sample that was sequenced in a study of long-term antiretroviral therapy in people with HIV. This was the immunoSEQ v3.0 assay at survey level. Clones were read by immunoSEQ multiplex PCR, and TCRdb kept only the in-frame ones, dropping some. There are fewer than 20,000 clones in the sample; 75% to 90% occur only once, and more than 7.5% lies in the top ten. This specimen consisted of unsorted PBMCs, obtained 4.2 years after starting antiretroviral therapy. The receptor set was obtained from a man aged 45 to 65 with HIV.

The chain employs TRBV6-1 and TRBJ1-4; possible D gene TRBD1, 5 bases. CDR3 length: 15 residues. Per the germline V gene, CDR1 is MNHNS and CDR2 is SASEGT. V lost 1 base and J lost 5, with 11 bases in between. The CDR3 here is CASSEGAGTNEKLFF. In DNA, the CDR3 is TGTGCCAGCAGTGAAGGGGCCGGGACGAATGAAAAACTGTTTTTT.

The rearrangement joins TRBV2 to TRBJ1-5; a possible D gene is TRBD1 (6 bases). Germline assignment: CDR1 SNHLY and CDR2 FYNNEI. Trimming removed 4 bases at V and 2 bases at J, with 9 bases between. The CDR3 has 14 amino acids. The CDR3 coding sequence is TGTGCCAGCAGTGCCCGACAGGGCAATCAGCCCCAGCATTTT. It is translated as CASSARQGNQPQHF. Using reference TRBV2 and TRBJ1-5 for the parts outside the CDR3, the full variable domain is EPEVTQTPSHQVTQMGQEVILRCVPISNHLYFYWYRQILGQKVEFLVSFYNNEISEKSEIFDDQFSVERPDGSNFTLKIRSTKLEDSAMYFCASSARQGNQPQHFGDGTRLSIL.

V and J are TRBV4-3 and TRBJ2-7, with a weak D call TRBD1 (5 bases). The CDR3 loop spans 17 amino acids. V lost 0 bases, J lost 4 bases, and 19 bases lay in between. Germline V CDR1 and CDR2: LGHNA, YSLEER. CDR3 loop: CASSQDQATAVGYEQYF. The CDR3 nucleotides are TGCGCCAGCAGCCAAGATCAAGCGACAGCCGTCGGGTACGAGCAGTACTTC.

The count of this clone is one. The J gene is TRBJ2-7, the V gene TRBV21-1; the table calls TRBD1, which could not be checked here. TRBV21-1 is labeled a pseudogene. The CDR3 consists of 16 residues. CDR3 protein: CASSKVPVGQSNEQYF. The CDR3 DNA reads as TGTGCCAGCAGCAAAGTTCCCGTGGGCCAATCTAACGAGCAGTACTTC.

This chain uses TRBV4-3 with TRBJ2-2; TRBD1 matches at 7 bases. Germline V CDR1 and CDR2: LGHNA, YSLEER. V was pared by 0 bases and J by 0 bases, with 4 bases of the junction left unmatched. The CDR3 contains 17 residues. DNA of the CDR3: TGCGCCAGCAGCCAAGATAGTGGGACAGCGAACACCGGGGAGCTGTTTTTT. Translated, it gives CASSQDSGTANTGELFF.

This clone was seen a single time. CDR3 protein: CAAQGSADTQYF. As DNA, the CDR3 is TGTGCCGCTCAGGGGTCCGCAGATACGCAGTATTTT. This chain uses TRBV27 with TRBJ2-3; a possible D gene is TRBD1 (6 bases). CDR1 and CDR2 from the germline V gene are MNHEY and SMNVEV (reference sequence). The CDR3 spans 12 residues. V dropped 11 bases and J dropped 4 bases, with 13 bases sitting between them.

The chain joins TRBV7-8 to TRBJ2-1; D is ambiguous. This CDR3 is built from 15 residues. The germline V and J ends were trimmed by 5 bases and 2 bases, with 13 bases remaining between them. CDR1 is SGHVS and CDR2 is FQNEAQ in the germline V gene. CDR3 in DNA: TGTGCCAGCAGCCACCCTGTGGCCCCCTACAATGAGCAGTTCTTC. Translated, it gives CASSHPVAPYNEQFF.

V gene TRBV30 combines with J gene TRBJ1-2, with D hard to call. V lost 0 bases and J lost 3, with 8 bases in between. The CDR3 runs 13 residues. Germline V gene data show CDR1 as GTSNPN and CDR2 as SVGIG (reference sequence). CDR3 in amino acids: CAWSVDLDYGYTF. CDR3 nucleotide sequence: TGTGCCTGGAGTGTAGACCTAGACTATGGCTACACCTTC.

This rearrangement joins TRBV5-6 to TRBJ2-7; possible D gene TRBD1, 6 bases. This CDR3 has 15 residues. Germline CDR1 reads SGHDT; CDR2 reads YYEEEE. Trimming shortened V by 0 bases and J by 4 bases, and 14 bases separated the two germline ends. The CDR3 protein is CASSLGGGLGYEQYF. DNA of the CDR3: TGTGCCAGCAGCTTGGGAGGGGGTTTGGGGTACGAGCAGTACTTC.

J is TRBJ2-1 and V is TRBV11-2; D possibly corresponds to TRBD2 (6 bases). The CDR3 runs to 13 residues. The V and J ends lost 5 bases and 9 bases respectively, with 14 bases between them. Germline CDR1 is SGHAT and CDR2 is FQNNGV. CDR3 protein: CASSPGRGGEQFF. DNA for the CDR3: TGTGCCAGCAGCCCTGGGCGGGGAGGTGAGCAGTTCTTC.

The genes are TRBV9 and TRBJ2-3; perhaps D is TRBD1 or TRBD2 (6 bases each). V dropped 7 bases and J dropped 5 bases, with 14 bases sitting between them. This CDR3 region has 13 residues. CDR1 is SGDLS, CDR2 YYNGEE, per germline. The CDR3 DNA reads TGTGCCAGCGGGGGGCCCGGGGAAGATACGCAGTATTTT. This codes for CASGGPGEDTQYF.

The rearrangement uses TRBV2 and TRBJ1-3, with D perhaps TRBD1 (5 bases). V lost 2 bases, J lost 1 base, and 6 bases lay in between. Germline V gene sequence: CDR1 SNHLY, CDR2 FYNNEI. The CDR3 runs 14 residues. CDR3 region: CASSEQGSGNTIYF. CDR3 nucleotides: TGTGCCAGCAGTGAACAGGGTTCTGGAAACACCATATATTTT.

In DNA, the CDR3 is TGTGCCAGCAGTCCACGGGACAGGGGCATTCCCAGCAATCAGCCCCAGCATTTT. As protein: CASSPRDRGIPSNQPQHF. The genes are TRBV27 and TRBJ1-5; TRBD1 aligns across 10 bases. Germline CDR1 reads MNHEY; CDR2 reads SMNVEV (reference sequence). J gave up 1 base and V 5 bases, and 11 bases lay outside the gene matches. This CDR3 is built from 18 residues.

The V and J genes are TRBV19 and TRBJ2-1, with TRBD1 matching 7 bases. V lost 5 bases to trimming and J lost 0 bases; unmatched junction nucleotides: 4. This CDR3 is built from 15 residues. The germline V gene encodes CDR1 LNHDA and CDR2 SQIVND (reference sequence). The CDR3: CASSGQASSYNEQFF. DNA of the CDR3: TGTGCCAGTAGTGGACAGGCGAGCTCCTACAATGAGCAGTTCTTC.

The genes are TRBV27 and TRBJ2-3, with D perhaps TRBD2 (5 bases). The CDR3 runs 14 residues. V was clipped by 6 bases and J by 4 bases, with 14 bases between them. The germline CDR1 and CDR2 sequences are MNHEY and SMNVEV (reference sequence). The chain's CDR3 is CASSRVPGADTQYF. In nucleotides, the CDR3 is TGTGCCAGCAGCCGGGTTCCCGGGGCAGATACGCAGTATTTT.

This chain joins TRBV9 and TRBJ1-4; D not resolved. The CDR3 is 14 residues long. In germline, CDR1 is SGDLS, CDR2 YYNGEE. Trimming removed 2 bases at V and 0 bases at J, with 5 bases between. For the CDR3, the DNA is TGTGCCAGCAGCGTCGGGGCAACTAATGAAAAACTGTTTTTT. This codes for CASSVGATNEKLFF.

The CDR3 nucleotides are TGTGCCAGCAGTACCGACTGGTACGAGCAGTACTTC. It is translated as CASSTDWYEQYF. The chain employs TRBV2 and TRBJ2-7; no reliable D call. The CDR3 consists of 12 residues. V lost 5 bases, J lost 4 bases, and 9 bases lay in between. Germline V gives CDR1 SNHLY, CDR2 FYNNEI.

A remark on this clone: Compared with germline, one end of the junction differs, possibly owing to a read error. The CDR3 DNA sequence: TGTGCCAGCAACTTATCCCTGGGACGGATGAACACTGAAGCTTTCTTT. It translates to CASNLSLGRMNTEAFF. The gene calls are TRBV7-7 and TRBJ1-1, with D tentatively TRBD1 (5 bases). CDR1 and CDR2 (germline): SSHAT, FNYEAQ (reference sequence). The CDR3 contains 16 residues.

The chain combines TRBV4-3 with TRBJ2-3; the D gene is possibly TRBD1 (5 bases). CDR3 size: 15 residues. Deletions cut 1 base from V and 0 bases from J, with 8 bases between. CDR1 LGHNA and CDR2 YSLEER come from the germline V gene. The CDR3 loop is CASSQAWGSTDTQYF. The CDR3 DNA is TGCGCCAGCAGCCAAGCTTGGGGCAGCACAGATACGCAGTATTTT.

A single count supports this clone. This rearrangement joins TRBV4-3 to TRBJ2-3, with 12 bases matching TRBD2. CDR1 is LGHNA, CDR2 YSLEER, per germline. The CDR3 is 17 residues long. The J segment lost 7 bases and the V segment lost 0 bases, leaving 8 bases of the junction unmatched. CDR3 in DNA: TGCGCCAGCAGCCAAGATTCGGCTAGCGGGGGGGCAAATACGCAGTATTTT. This gives the protein CASSQDSASGGANTQYF.

The chain carries TRBV30 and TRBJ1-1; the D is unclear. This CDR3 spans 12 amino acids. With 2 bases removed from V and 8 bases from J, the gap between germline ends came to 12 bases. Germline V CDR1 and CDR2: GTSNPN, SVGIG (reference sequence). The CDR3: CAWSQGSWEAFF. In DNA form, the CDR3 reads TGTGCCTGGAGTCAAGGATCGTGGGAAGCTTTCTTT.

The V gene is TRBV4-2, the J gene TRBJ2-7; TRBD2 aligns across 10 bases. Trimming took 1 base from V and 3 from J; bases not matched to a gene: 6. This CDR3 region has 16 residues. Germline CDR1 and CDR2: LGHNA and YNFKEQ. CDR3 nucleotide sequence: TGTGCCAGCAGCCAAGTAGCGGTAGCGGGGGGCTACGAGCAGTACTTC. Protein sequence: CASSQVAVAGGYEQYF.

The chain uses TRBV5-6 and TRBJ2-7; D may be TRBD1 (5 bases). V shed 0 bases and J shed 5 bases, with 12 bases lying between them. The CDR3 is made up of 14 amino acids. Germline CDR1 reads SGHDT; CDR2 reads YYEEEE. The CDR3 nucleotides read TGTGCCAGCAGCTTGGCTGGGGCCTTCAACGAGCAGTACTTC. Its protein product is CASSLAGAFNEQYF.

This chain joins TRBV7-9 and TRBJ2-3; the D is unclear. With 1 base removed from V and 5 bases from J, the gap between germline ends came to 10 bases. CDR1 is SEHNR and CDR2 is FQNEAQ in the germline V gene (reference sequence). The length of the CDR3 is 14 residues. The CDR3 reads CASSLETPLDTQYF. The CDR3 DNA reads TGTGCCAGCAGCTTAGAGACCCCCTTAGATACGCAGTATTTT. Looking up the rest from reference TRBV7-9 and TRBJ2-3 gives the full variable domain: DTGVSQNPRHKITKRGQNVTFRCDPISEHNRLYWYRQTLGQGPEFLTYFQNEAQLEKSRLLSDRFSAERPKGSFSTLEIQRTEQGDSAMYLCASSLETPLDTQYFGPGTRLTVL.

This chain joins TRBV6-5 and TRBJ2-1; D might be TRBD2 (6 bases). The CDR3 runs 13 residues. Germline V lookup: CDR1 MNHEY, CDR2 SVGAGI. Between the trimmed V and J ends, which lost 5 bases and 5 bases, there was a span of 10 bases. The CDR3 DNA is TGTGCCAGCAGTCCCGGGACTCACAATGAGCAGTTCTTC. Residues: CASSPGTHNEQFF.